This TCR beta chain was identified in a study of OX40 agonist ivuxolimab in advanced cancers. Whole-study context: One patient with hepatocellular carcinoma and two with cutaneous melanoma, three in all, had partial responses.

The CDR3 totals 18 residues. Germline lookup yields CDR1 SEHNR and CDR2 FQNEAQ (reference sequence). V trimming: 6 bases; J trimming: 3 bases; junction bases outside the gene matches: 11. Sequenced by immunoSEQ multiplex PCR; TCRdb stores in-frame clones only, minus some. Of 20,000 to 30,000 clones in the sample, about 87% were seen once. This chain uses TRBV7-9 with TRBJ2-3, with 14 bases that match TRBD2. Sequenced here: CD4+ or CD8+ T cells sorted from blood, sampled in a trial of the OX40 agonist ivuxolimab. The receptor was isolated from an adult with an advanced solid tumor such as melanoma, head and neck, liver or kidney cancer. The CDR3 reads CASSSGTSGSLYTDTQYF. DNA for the CDR3: TGTGCCAGCAGTTCCGGGACTAGCGGGAGTCTTTATACAGATACGCAGTATTTT.